This T cell receptor beta chain was retrieved from a study of T cells in Graves' hyperthyroidism and ophthalmopathy (dated by TCRdb to between 2017 and 2020). Describing the broader study: Peripheral blood samples were taken at initial diagnosis, before any treatment was given. Whether ophthalmopathy could be predicted prospectively was tested in an independent validation cohort made up of under 20 hyperthyroidism patients plus 17 patients who later progressed to ophthalmopathy. The paper reports TCR Vbeta CDR3 sequencing of over 120 peripheral blood samples: over 40 ophthalmopathy, some 80 hyperthyroidism and around 17 progressor patients. The approximately 98 discovery patients were randomly divided into training and test sets at a 7:3 ratio. Thyroid tissue and blood T-cell repertoires from roughly 6 Graves' hyperthyroidism patients were also compared in the study. To identify distinguishing TCR V-J signatures, a discovery cohort of 95 to 100 patients was used, comprising approximately 40 with Graves' ophthalmopathy and 57 with stable Graves' hyperthyroidism. Once sampling was done, hyperthyroidism patients were given methimazole at a starting dose of 30 mg daily, whereas ophthalmopathy patients were given high-dose intravenous methylprednisolone. General study outcomes and caveats: Sample size was not statistically predetermined, and blinding of investigators to group allocation was not performed. In validation, progression to ophthalmopathy was predicted by the model with about 70% sensitivity and 72.22% specificity, a median of roughly 6.4 months before onset. Most expanded thyroid clonotypes (frequency above 0.001) were also detected in blood, suggesting blood repertoires may reflect thyroid immune responses. A model built on a 13 V-J signature distinguished ophthalmopathy from stable hyperthyroidism, reaching roughly 88% sensitivity and approximately 83% specificity in cross-validation and 80%/75% in testing.

In the ophthalmopathy patients, disease was moderately to severely active, with a Clinical Activity Score of 3 or more, a NOSPECS grade of 4 or more, and a duration of less than 3 months. Patients with uncontrolled infections, other autoimmune diseases, pregnancy or lactation were excluded. Diagnoses were established on the basis of clinical symptoms, serum thyroxine and TRAb, thyroid ultrasound, and orbital computed tomography. Ficoll-Paque density gradient centrifugation was used to isolate PBMCs from under 11 ml of fresh peripheral blood. Total RNA was extracted with Trizol reagent, and quality was checked on an Agilent 2100 Bioanalyzer. The TCR beta CDR3 regions were amplified from the RNA transcripts. The TCR CDR3 was subjected to a first round of RT-PCR using the HTBI primer set and the Qiagen OneStep RT-PCR kit. Libraries were constructed in a second round of multiplex PCR, after which size selection and purification were performed. Sequencing of the libraries was done on an Illumina HiSeq2000 using paired-end 100 bp reads. The original methods were these. SOAPnuke was used to process the raw data, throwing out any read that contained adapters or uncalled bases, had a mean Phred below 15, or lacked an exact constant-primer or identifier match. High-quality paired reads were merged using COPE v1.2.5, and each unique nucleotide sequence was defined as a clonotype. Clonotypes were aligned to IMGT TRBV, TRBD and TRBJ reference segments using MiTCR v1.1. Only V-J combinations with frequency above 0.0001, covering approximately 99% of repertoires, were analysed. The TCS score was defined as F50 (clonal expansion) divided by E x V (chaos), with BLOSUM62-based TCRdist calculated between CDR3 peptides within each V-J. Welch's t-statistics and random forest reduced fewer than 550 V-J features to roughly 13, which were used in a naive Bayes classifier (R e1071). TCRdb trimmed the raw reads at Q25, called clones with MiXCR and kept productive beta chains. For every CDR3 protein sequence, its rows merge into one entry that carries the most common genes and DNA. The V and J calls were not made by the authors but by TCRdb's processing. The sample table holds 350,000 or so distinct CDR3 sequences, of which 15% to 20% were seen once. Clones ranked in the top ten supply around a sixth of the sample.

CDR1 and CDR2 (DFQATT, SNEGSKA) derive from the germline V gene (reference sequence). V is trimmed back by 4 bases and J by 3 bases, and the junction contains 5 bases that no gene match accounts for. Including cysteine and phenylalanine, the CDR3 has 13 amino acids. This entry keeps only the CDR3 DNA: 39 bases, framed from base 1. This clonotype has at least ten counts. This clone's antigen is unknown. No base quality information exists; no much larger clone differs at one position. The receptor's source is a woman between 40 and 55 years old with Graves' ophthalmopathy. The rearranged chain carries TRBV20-1 and TRBJ2-5; 7 nucleotides in the junction match TRBD1. Material for sequencing was blood. The nucleotides are TGCAGTGCTAAGTCAGGGGGTAAAGAGACCCAGTACTTC. It encodes CSAKSGGKETQYF.